These 22 T cell receptor beta chains came from one sample sequenced in a study of T cell responses to AZD1222 COVID-19 vaccine. Assay: immunoSEQ multiplex PCR; the TCRdb copy retains only in-frame clones and omits some. Among 100,000 to 150,000 clones listed, approximately 86% were seen once. The material sequenced was peripheral blood, taken on day 0 of AZD1222 vaccination. These receptors came from an adult in good health.

The chain has TRBV4-1 and TRBJ1-1, with D perhaps TRBD1 (5 bases). The CDR3 covers 13 residues. V lost 1 base, J lost 8 bases, and 11 bases lay in between. Germline lookup yields CDR1 MGHRA and CDR2 YSYEKL. CDR3 in DNA: TGCGCCAGCAGCCAAGGTCAGGGCAGGGAAGCTTTCTTT. Translation gives CASSQGQGREAFF.

The chain recombines TRBV3-1 (or the pseudogene TRBV3-2) with TRBJ1-2; 9 bases match TRBD1. The CDR3 runs to 12 residues. CDR1 and CDR2 (germline): LGHDT, YNNKEL (reference sequence). With V trimmed by 7 bases and J by 6 bases, 3 bases remained unmatched. The CDR3 region is CASTGTGNGYTF. In DNA, the CDR3 is TGTGCCAGCACCGGGACAGGGAATGGCTACACCTTC.

The rearrangement uses TRBV7-8 and TRBJ1-5; D perhaps matches TRBD1 (6 bases). Germline V gene sequence: CDR1 SGHVS, CDR2 FQNEAQ. The V end lost 1 base, the J end lost 7 bases, and 11 bases lay between the germline ends. The CDR3 totals 14 residues. The CDR3 loop reads CASSLGGGWQPQHF. The CDR3 region has the DNA TGTGCCAGCAGCTTAGGGGGGGGCTGGCAGCCCCAGCATTTT.

The gene calls are TRBV5-6 and TRBJ1-2; D ambiguous. Germline V gene data show CDR1 as SGHDT and CDR2 as YYEEEE. V was cut by 0 bases and J by 2 bases, with 5 bases left in between. The CDR3 loop spans 13 amino acids. Here the CDR3 reads CASSLARNYGYTF. In DNA, the CDR3 is TGTGCCAGCAGCTTGGCCAGAAACTATGGCTACACCTTC.

This chain joins TRBV19 and TRBJ1-6, with 7 bases that match TRBD1. This CDR3 contains 14 residues. Germline V gene lookup returns CDR1 LNHDA and CDR2 SQIVND (reference sequence). V shed 3 bases, J shed 9 bases, and the junction held 5 bases outside the gene matches. For the CDR3, the DNA is TGTGCCAGTAGTATGCGACAGGGATCTTCACCCCTCCACTTT. Amino acid sequence: CASSMRQGSSPLHF.

Only a few counts were recorded for this clone. This chain connects TRBV2 to TRBJ1-5; possible D gene TRBD1, 6 bases. CDR3 length: 14 residues. Looked up from germline, CDR1 is SNHLY and CDR2 is FYNNEI. V was pared by 6 bases and J by 6 bases, with 15 bases between. CDR3 loop: CASRHEQGSQPQHF. The CDR3 DNA reads as TGTGCCAGCAGACACGAACAGGGAAGTCAGCCCCAGCATTTT.

The rearrangement joins TRBV28 to TRBJ1-1; no clear D. V shed 4 bases and J shed 1 base, with 4 bases lying between them. Germline V lookup: CDR1 MDHEN, CDR2 SYDVKM. This CDR3 contains 12 residues. CDR3 loop: CASSYANTEAFF. The CDR3 nucleotides read TGTGCCAGCAGTTACGCGAACACTGAAGCTTTCTTT.

The sample holds a few counts of this clone. This sequence joins TRBV29-1 and TRBJ2-1; 10 positions match TRBD1. Germline V gene data show CDR1 as SQVTM and CDR2 as ANQGSEA. Losses at the gene ends were 6 bases for V and 5 bases for J; bases not matched to a gene: 7. The CDR3 is 14 amino acids. The chain's CDR3 is CSVRDRGWDNEQFF. Written as DNA, the CDR3 is TGCAGCGTGCGGGACAGGGGATGGGACAATGAGCAGTTCTTC.

V and J are TRBV11-1 and TRBJ2-7, with D possibly being TRBD2 (5 bases). Trimming shortened V by 5 bases and J by 0 bases, and 17 bases separated the two germline ends. Germline V gene sequence: CDR1 SGHAT, CDR2 FQDESV (reference sequence). The CDR3 sequence is 16 residues long. CDR3 sequence reads: CASSPRTPRASYEQYF. The CDR3 region has the DNA TGTGCCAGCAGCCCGCGGACTCCAAGGGCCTCCTACGAGCAGTACTTC.

The V and J genes are TRBV4-1 and TRBJ2-1; possible D gene TRBD1, 5 bases. Germline CDR1 reads MGHRA; CDR2 reads YSYEKL. The V gene lost 0 bases and the J gene lost 0 bases, with 15 bases spanning the gap. The CDR3 sequence is 18 residues long. The CDR3 bases are TGCGCCAGCAGCCAAGAGGGGCCGGGTAGCTTCTCCTACAATGAGCAGTTCTTC. Its protein is CASSQEGPGSFSYNEQFF.

V gene TRBV24-1 combines with J gene TRBJ2-2; D call uncertain. The germline CDR1 and CDR2 sequences are KGHDR and SFDVKD. The CDR3 loop spans 12 amino acids. V lost 5 bases, J lost 7 bases, and 7 bases lay in between. This CDR3 is CATSGTGGELFF. The CDR3 coding sequence is TGTGCCACCAGTGGGACGGGCGGGGAGCTGTTTTTT.

This clone was seen a single time. This sequence joins TRBV7-8 and TRBJ1-5; 7 nucleotides agree with TRBD1. Germline V gene lookup returns CDR1 SGHVS and CDR2 FQNEAQ. J was trimmed by 9 bases and V by 1 base; bases with no gene match: 6. The CDR3 is 14 amino acids. CDR3 coding DNA: TGTGCCAGCAGCTTAGGACAGGGATTGGCGCCCCAGCATTTT. Translating gives CASSLGQGLAPQHF.

This chain joins TRBV24-1 and TRBJ1-2; D not resolved. Germline V gene sequence: CDR1 KGHDR, CDR2 SFDVKD. CDR3 length: 14 amino acids. V lost 4 bases, J lost 3 bases, and 11 bases lay in between. CDR3 protein: CATSDPWQDYGYTF. CDR3 nucleotides: TGTGCCACCAGTGACCCGTGGCAAGACTATGGCTACACCTTC.

The V and J genes are TRBV6-2 or TRBV6-3 and TRBJ1-1; D gene uncertain. Per the germline V gene, CDR1 is MNHEY and CDR2 is SVGEGT. The CDR3 contains 13 residues. With 2 bases removed from V and 1 base from J, the gap between germline ends came to 5 bases. CDR3 sequence reads: CASSYKQNTEAFF. The CDR3 DNA reads as TGTGCCAGCAGTTACAAACAGAACACTGAAGCTTTCTTT.

This sequence joins TRBV2 and TRBJ1-1; no clear D. The V end lost 5 bases, the J end lost 1 base, and 8 bases lay between the germline ends. The CDR3 is 13 residues long. Germline-derived CDR1 and CDR2 are SNHLY and FYNNEI. The CDR3 DNA follows: TGTGCCAGCAGTCGGCTACAGAACACTGAAGCTTTCTTT. This gives the protein CASSRLQNTEAFF.

The CDR3, as DNA: TGTGCCAGCAGCTCCCCGCCCGGTGCGGGGGGGCGGGGAGATACGCAGTATTTT. It is translated as CASSSPPGAGGRGDTQYF. The rearrangement joins TRBV7-2 to TRBJ2-3, with 9 bases lining up with TRBD2. The CDR3 is 18 amino acids. V shed 4 bases and J 5 bases; nucleotides not matched to a gene: 16. The germline CDR1 and CDR2 sequences are SGHTA and FQGNSA.

The rearrangement links TRBV9 to TRBJ2-7; D assignment may be TRBD1 or TRBD2 (5 bases each). V gave up 4 bases and J gave up 0 bases, with 14 bases separating them. This CDR3 spans 15 amino acids. Looked up from germline, CDR1 is SGDLS and CDR2 is YYNGEE. This chain's CDR3 is CASSNRDGASYEQYF. The CDR3 coding sequence is TGTGCCAGCAGCAACCGGGACGGAGCCTCCTACGAGCAGTACTTC.

This chain connects TRBV2 to TRBJ2-1; D gene uncertain. This CDR3 contains 13 residues. V lost 2 bases and J lost 10, with 12 bases in between. CDR1 and CDR2 (germline): SNHLY, FYNNEI. CDR3 region: CASSESVVREQFF. CDR3 nucleotides: TGTGCCAGCAGTGAATCAGTAGTGAGGGAGCAGTTCTTC. The variable domain in full, completed from reference TRBV2 and TRBJ2-1, reads EPEVTQTPSHQVTQMGQEVILRCVPISNHLYFYWYRQILGQKVEFLVSFYNNEISEKSEIFDDQFSVERPDGSNFTLKIRSTKLEDSAMYFCASSESVVREQFFGPGTRLTVL.

V is TRBV11-2 and J is TRBJ2-2; 8 nucleotides match TRBD1. The CDR3 extends over 19 amino acids. The germline V gene has CDR1 SGHAT and CDR2 FQNNGV. Trimming at V came to 1 base and at J to 0 bases, leaving 10 bases not matched to a gene. The CDR3 nucleotides are TGTGCCAGCAGCTTAGTGGCGACAGGGGCCTATTCGAACACCGGGGAGCTGTTTTTT. Its protein product is CASSLVATGAYSNTGELFF.

The chain combines TRBV5-1 with TRBJ1-4; possible D gene TRBD1, 6 bases. Germline loops: CDR1 SGHRS, CDR2 YFSETQ. Trimming cost V 0 bases and J 8 bases, with 11 bases left between them. This CDR3 is 14 amino acids long. The CDR3 DNA follows: TGCGCCAGCAGCTTGGAAGGGGGAAGAGAAAAACTGTTTTTT. It is translated as CASSLEGGREKLFF.

The chain joins TRBV6-6 to TRBJ2-2; 11 bases align to TRBD2. Germline assignment: CDR1 MNHNY and CDR2 SVGAGI (reference sequence). V shed 4 bases, J shed 7 bases, and the junction held 5 bases outside the gene matches. The CDR3 covers 15 residues. In DNA form, the CDR3 reads TGTGCCAGCAGTTCCGCTAGCGGGAGGAACGGGGAGCTGTTTTTT. Its translation: CASSSASGRNGELFF.

The CDR3 DNA reads TGTGCCAGCAGCCAGAGACTCCAAGAGACCCAGTACTTC. This translates into CASSQRLQETQYF. The genes are TRBV6-5 and TRBJ2-5; D is uncertain. This CDR3 comprises 13 residues. CDR1 and CDR2 (germline): MNHEY, SVGAGI. V was cut by 6 bases and J by 1 base, with 9 bases left in between.